A single T cell receptor beta chain is shown here with its context. Its cognate antigen is unknown. This CDR3 is 14 amino acids long. Germline V gene data show CDR1 as SEHNR and CDR2 as FQNEAQ (reference sequence). Trimming took 0 bases from V and 5 from J, leaving 10 bases between them. This table comes from immunoSEQ multiplex PCR, and its TCRdb copy is limited to in-frame clones, with some not included. The sample shows approximately 70,000 clones, 86% of them seen only once. The record originates from a study of OX40 agonist ivuxolimab in advanced cancers. General study results and limits: CD8+ T cells (on average) carried more expanded clones than CD4+ T cells. At 0.1 to 3.0 mg/kg, clonal expansion of CD4+ and CD8+ blood T cells had occurred by week 6.

The sample consisted of CD4+ or CD8+ T cells sorted from blood, taken in a trial of the OX40 agonist ivuxolimab. The receptor's source is an adult with an advanced solid tumor such as melanoma, head and neck, liver or kidney cancer. The gene calls are TRBV7-9 and TRBJ1-1; no clear D. CDR3 sequence: CASSLAPPDTEAFF. The CDR3 DNA is TGTGCCAGCAGCTTAGCCCCTCCCGATACTGAAGCTTTCTTT. Based on the CDR3 plus reference TRBV7-9 and TRBJ1-1, the full variable domain is DTGVSQNPRHKITKRGQNVTFRCDPISEHNRLYWYRQTLGQGPEFLTYFQNEAQLEKSRLLSDRFSAERPKGSFSTLEIQRTEQGDSAMYLCASSLAPPDTEAFFGQGTRLTVV.